This T cell receptor beta chain came from a study of T cell responses to AZD1222 COVID-19 vaccine. After removal of 4 bases from V and 1 base from J, the junction contained 8 bases not matched to a gene. Germline V gene sequence: CDR1 MDHEN, CDR2 SYDVKM. The CDR3 runs to 17 residues. The data were produced by immunoSEQ multiplex PCR, yet TCRdb's version contains in-frame clones alone and is incomplete. The repertoire has 95,000 to 150,000 clones, about 90% of them found once; the top ten carry approximately 7.9%. This clone was observed a few times. This receptor was taken from an adult who received the AZD1222 COVID-19 vaccine. The sequences come from peripheral blood, collected 28 days after the second AZD1222 dose. This chain uses TRBV28 with TRBJ1-3; TRBD1 aligns across 9 bases. In DNA form, the CDR3 reads TGTGCCAGCAGTTCATCCTCCGGGACAGGGTCTGGAAACACCATATATTTT. It is translated as CASSSSSGTGSGNTIYF.